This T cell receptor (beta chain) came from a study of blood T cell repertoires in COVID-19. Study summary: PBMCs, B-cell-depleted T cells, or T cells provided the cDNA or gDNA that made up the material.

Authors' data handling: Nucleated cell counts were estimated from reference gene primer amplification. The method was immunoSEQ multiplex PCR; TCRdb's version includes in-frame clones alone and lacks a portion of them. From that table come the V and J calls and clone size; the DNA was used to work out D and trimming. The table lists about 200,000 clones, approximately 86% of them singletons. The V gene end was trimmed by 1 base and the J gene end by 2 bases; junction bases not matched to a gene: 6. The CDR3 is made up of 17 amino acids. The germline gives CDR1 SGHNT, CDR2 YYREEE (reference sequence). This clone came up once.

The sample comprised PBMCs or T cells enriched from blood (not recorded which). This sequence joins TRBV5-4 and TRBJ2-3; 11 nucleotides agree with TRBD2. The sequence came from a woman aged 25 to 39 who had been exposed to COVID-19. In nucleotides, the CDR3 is TGTGCCAGCAGCTTGAGGCTAGCGGGGGGACCCACAGATACGCAGTATTTT. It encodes CASSLRLAGGPTDTQYF.